This TCR beta chain emerged from a study of T cell responses to AZD1222 COVID-19 vaccine. The study, taken as a whole, reports: CD4 TCRs covered the whole spike, strongest at regions 160-218 and 743-854. The donor cohort was predominantly white British with a female majority, and clonal diversity may have been underestimated.

Of note for this clone: Its antigen remains unknown.

Germline values: CDR1 MNHEY, CDR2 SVGAGI. V was trimmed by 7 bases and J by 0 bases, leaving 13 bases between them. There are 15 residues in the CDR3. Some clones are missing from TCRdb's copy, which holds only in-frame ones; the method was immunoSEQ multiplex PCR. The data hold around 85,000 clones, with roughly 85% observed a single time. This material consisted of peripheral blood, taken on day 0 of AZD1222 vaccination. The chain joins TRBV6-5 to TRBJ1-5; no clear D gene. This TCR was recovered from an adult in good health. CDR3 coding DNA: TGTGCCAGCAAGTTGAGAGAATATAGCAATCAGCCCCAGCATTTT. Protein product: CASKLREYSNQPQHF.